This TCR beta chain came from a study of blood T cells in healthy people across ages. Trimming shortened V by 1 base and J by 1 base, and 10 bases separated the two germline ends. The CDR3 totals 15 residues. Germline V gives CDR1 MNHEY, CDR2 SMNVEV (reference sequence). The authors ran a second PCR of about 6 to 11 cycles using a sample-barcoded 5' primer and a J-beta primer mix. TCRdb called the 5' RACE reads again in MiXCR, with one record for every CDR3 protein. The sample includes 450,000 to 600,000 distinct CDR3 sequences, roughly a quarter seen only once; the top ten take approximately 3.3%. This sample was also put to use in a study of T cells of mothers and their children. Per that study: Across the analysis, no persistent microchimeric T cell clones were detected.

Input material: blood. The clonotype comes from a boy aged 2 to 9 in good health. The chain has TRBV27 and TRBJ1-1; D is undetermined. The CDR3 here is CASSLYGEGNTEAFF. DNA for the CDR3: TGTGCCAGCAGTTTATATGGGGAGGGGAACACTGAAGCTTTCTTT.